The 22 T cell receptor beta chains reported below all come from one sample, sequenced in a study of T cell responses to AZD1222 COVID-19 vaccine. Assay: immunoSEQ multiplex PCR; the TCRdb copy retains only in-frame clones and omits some. This repertoire shows around 110,000 clones, almost 90% found once; its top ten account for approximately 5.4%. The sequencing here drew on peripheral blood, taken on day 0 of AZD1222 vaccination. The receptors were sampled from an adult in good health.

V gene TRBV10-1 combines with J gene TRBJ2-3, with 12 bases matching TRBD2. The germline V gene encodes CDR1 WNHNN and CDR2 SYGVQD (reference sequence). The ends lost 4 bases at V and 5 bases at J; junction bases unmatched: 4. This CDR3 has 15 residues. The DNA for the CDR3 is TGCGCCAGCAGTGCGACTAGCGGGAGAGTAGATACGCAGTATTTT. Protein: CASSATSGRVDTQYF.

This clone showed up just a few times. The V and J genes are TRBV5-6 and TRBJ1-3; no definite D call. The germline V and J ends were trimmed by 0 bases and 0 bases, with 7 bases remaining between them. Germline V gene data show CDR1 as SGHDT and CDR2 as YYEEEE. This CDR3 is 15 amino acids long. CDR3 sequence: CASSLVGISGNTIYF. The CDR3 region has the DNA TGTGCCAGCAGCTTGGTGGGGATCTCTGGAAACACCATATATTTT.

This clone turned up a few times. The rearrangement uses TRBV29-1 and TRBJ2-3; D not certain. From germline, CDR1 is SQVTM and CDR2 ANQGSEA. V lost 0 bases and J 5 bases, leaving 6 bases between the germline ends. The CDR3 covers 12 residues. CDR3 sequence: CSVEETVDTQYF. The CDR3 bases are TGCAGCGTTGAAGAGACGGTAGATACGCAGTATTTT.

J is TRBJ2-3 and V is TRBV6-5, with D possibly TRBD1 on 6 matching bases. CDR1 is MNHEY, CDR2 SVGAGI, per germline. Trimming removed 2 bases at V and 0 bases at J, with 6 bases between. CDR3 size: 14 residues. The CDR3 DNA is TGTGCCAGCAGTTACGACAGGAGCACAGATACGCAGTATTTT. Its translation: CASSYDRSTDTQYF.

The chain carries TRBV5-4 and TRBJ2-5; 9 bases fit TRBD2. Germline assignment: CDR1 SGHNT and CDR2 YYREEE (reference sequence). This CDR3 region has 15 residues. V shed 4 bases, J shed 1 base, and the junction held 5 bases outside the gene matches. For the CDR3, the DNA is TGTGCCAGCAGCCGGACTAGCGAGCGCCAAGAGACCCAGTACTTC. Amino acid sequence: CASSRTSERQETQYF.

The V gene is TRBV7-9, the J gene TRBJ1-1; 8 bases line up with TRBD1. In germline, CDR1 is SEHNR, CDR2 FQNEAQ (reference sequence). The CDR3 sequence is 13 residues long. Trimming cost V 3 bases and J 6 bases; bases outside gene matches: 3. CDR3 DNA sequence: TGTGCCAGCAGCTTTATACAGGGGGCTGAAGCTTTCTTT. Translation: CASSFIQGAEAFF.

This sequence joins TRBV19 and TRBJ2-1; D remains ambiguous. Germline CDR1 LNHDA, CDR2 SQIVND (reference sequence). Between the trimmed V and J ends, which lost 1 base and 1 base, there was a span of 8 bases. The CDR3 consists of 15 residues. The DNA of the CDR3 is TGTGCCAGTAGTATAGCCGGCCGATCCTACAATGAGCAGTTCTTC. Its translation is CASSIAGRSYNEQFF.

The V and J genes are TRBV10-2 and TRBJ2-7; D perhaps matches TRBD1 (6 bases). Trimming shortened V by 8 bases and J by 7 bases, and 12 bases separated the two germline ends. Germline V gene lookup returns CDR1 WSHSY and CDR2 SAAADI. The CDR3 loop spans 11 amino acids. The CDR3 DNA reads TGCGCCAGCCAACAGGGTGAAGAGCAGTACTTC. Translation gives CASQQGEEQYF.

This chain uses TRBV6-5 with TRBJ1-2; the D is unclear. CDR3 length: 12 residues. Germline CDR1 MNHEY, CDR2 SVGAGI. Trimming left V 7 bases short and J 4 bases short, with 10 bases between. CDR3 sequence reads: CASTDGGYGYTF. In nucleotides, the CDR3 is TGTGCCAGCACGGACGGCGGCTATGGCTACACCTTC.

This chain links TRBV24-1 with TRBJ2-1, with 11 positions matching TRBD2. The CDR3 runs 15 residues. After removal of 4 bases from V and 7 bases from J, the junction contained 5 bases not matched to a gene. Germline CDR1 KGHDR, CDR2 SFDVKD. CDR3 protein: CATSDIAGGPNEQFF. The CDR3 DNA follows: TGTGCCACCAGTGACATAGCGGGAGGGCCAAATGAGCAGTTCTTC.

V and J are TRBV18 and TRBJ2-1; D gene ambiguous. Germline lookup yields CDR1 KGHSH and CDR2 LQKENI. The CDR3 length is 13 residues. The V end lost 3 bases, the J end lost 6 bases, and 9 bases lay between the germline ends. The CDR3 DNA reads as TGTGCCAGCTCACCCGGATCCCCCAATGAGCAGTTCTTC. The encoded protein is CASSPGSPNEQFF.

This rearrangement joins TRBV30 to TRBJ2-7, with TRBD1 matching over 11 bases. The CDR3 length is 14 residues. The V and J ends lost 4 bases and 2 bases, in that order; junction bases with no gene match: 4. Germline CDR1 GTSNPN, CDR2 SVGIG (reference sequence). CDR3 residues: CAWTPGQGAYEQYF. CDR3 bases: TGTGCCTGGACTCCGGGACAGGGGGCCTACGAGCAGTACTTC. Full variable domain (rest looked up from reference TRBV30 and TRBJ2-7): SQTIHQWPATLVQPVGSPLSLECTVEGTSNPNLYWYRQAAGRGLQLLFYSVGIGQISSEVPQNLSASRPQDRQFILSSKKLLLSDSGFYLCAWTPGQGAYEQYFGPGTRLTVT.

The chain has TRBV11-1 and TRBJ2-1, with 11 bases aligning to TRBD1. Germline V lookup: CDR1 SGHAT, CDR2 FQDESV (reference sequence). V was pared by 6 bases and J by 10 bases, with 8 bases of the junction left unmatched. The CDR3 length is 14 residues. The CDR3 region is CASSPDRGQREQFF. CDR3 DNA: TGTGCCAGCAGTCCGGACAGGGGGCAGAGGGAGCAGTTCTTC.

The chain links TRBV4-3 to TRBJ2-5, with 7 bases matching TRBD2. The CDR3 is 17 residues long. The V segment lost 2 bases and the J segment 2 bases; nucleotides outside the gene matches: 11. CDR1 and CDR2 from the germline V gene are LGHNA and YSLEER. The CDR3 loop reads CASSQRFGSGNQETQYF. In DNA, the CDR3 is TGCGCCAGCAGCCAACGCTTTGGGAGCGGGAATCAAGAGACCCAGTACTTC.

Details on this clone: Other DNA sequences in this specimen translate into the identical CDR3. The rearrangement joins TRBV7-6 to TRBJ2-1; D is unclear. V was cut by 8 bases and J by 0 bases, with 8 bases left in between. Looked up from germline, CDR1 is SGHVS and CDR2 is FNYEAQ. The CDR3 contains 13 residues. The CDR3 loop is CASGVSSYNEQFF. CDR3 DNA sequence: TGTGCCAGCGGCGTAAGCTCCTACAATGAGCAGTTCTTC.

With respect to this clone: A read error may produce the germline difference seen at one junction end. The same CDR3 arises from other DNA sequences in this sample as well. This sequence joins TRBV9 and TRBJ1-4, with D maybe TRBD1 (6 bases). The CDR3 totals 15 residues. Germline V gene data show CDR1 as SGDLS and CDR2 as YYNGEE. CDR3 in amino acids: CASSVADRGNEKLFF. As DNA, the CDR3 is TGTGCCAGCAGCGTAGCTGATAGGGGGAATGAAAAGCTGTTTTTT.

The rearrangement uses TRBV7-2 and TRBJ2-7, with TRBD2 matching over 13 bases. Looked up from germline, CDR1 is SGHTA and CDR2 is FQGNSA. The CDR3 totals 15 residues. The V segment lost 4 bases and the J segment 7 bases; nucleotides outside the gene matches: 7. CDR3 nucleotide sequence: TGTGCCAGCAGCTCACTAGCGGGAGGGGTCCGGGAGCAGTACTTC. Translation gives CASSSLAGGVREQYF.

V gene TRBV14 combines with J gene TRBJ1-2; D remains unclear. Germline CDR1 is SGHDN and CDR2 is FVKESK. V lost 3 bases, J lost 2 bases, and 4 bases lay in between. The CDR3 sequence is 12 residues long. The CDR3 DNA sequence: TGTGCCAGCAGCCAGGGAAACTATGGCTACACCTTC. This codes for CASSQGNYGYTF.

This chain connects TRBV7-8 to TRBJ1-3, with D uncertain. Trimming stripped 5 bases from V and 1 base from J, with 21 bases between. CDR1 is SGHVS, CDR2 FQNEAQ, per germline. The CDR3 runs to 18 residues. The CDR3 coding sequence is TGTGCCAGCAGCCAAAGTCGGACGGACCTCTTTTCTGGAAACACCATATATTTT. It is translated as CASSQSRTDLFSGNTIYF. Looking up the rest from reference TRBV7-8 and TRBJ1-3 gives the full variable domain: GAGVSQSPRYKVAKRGQDVALRCDPISGHVSLFWYQQALGQGPEFLTYFQNEAQLDKSGLPSDRFFAERPEGSVSTLKIQRTQQEDSAVYLCASSQSRTDLFSGNTIYFGEGSWLTVV.

The chain carries TRBV7-3 and TRBJ1-6; D possibly corresponds to TRBD1 (6 bases). Germline assignment: CDR1 SGHTA and CDR2 FQGTGA. V was pared by 4 bases and J by 3 bases, with 10 bases between. The CDR3 totals 15 residues. CDR3 nucleotides: TGTGCCAGCAGCTCCTCAGGGGTCTATAATTCACCCCTCCACTTT. Its translation: CASSSSGVYNSPLHF.

The rearrangement joins TRBV19 to TRBJ2-7; 12 bases agree with TRBD2. In germline, CDR1 is LNHDA, CDR2 SQIVND (reference sequence). The junction had 7 bases not matched to a gene; V was cut back by 4 bases and J by 6 bases. The CDR3 runs 15 residues. The CDR3 protein is CASSTGLAGPREQYF. CDR3 nucleotides: TGTGCCAGTAGTACCGGACTAGCGGGACCTCGCGAGCAGTACTTC.

The chain uses TRBV19 and TRBJ2-5; D is possibly TRBD1 or TRBD2 (5 bases each). Trimming left V 10 bases short and J 7 bases short, with 16 bases between. CDR3 length: 12 amino acids. Germline lookup yields CDR1 LNHDA and CDR2 SQIVND (reference sequence). CDR3 in DNA: TGTGCCACCGGGACGGTGGGTCGGACCCAGTACTTC. The encoded protein is CATGTVGRTQYF. The full variable domain, rest sourced from reference TRBV19 and TRBJ2-5, is DGGITQSPKYLFRKEGQNVTLSCEQNLNHDAMYWYRQDPGQGLRLIYYSQIVNDFQKGDIAEGYSVSREKKESFPLTVTSAQKNPTAFYLCATGTVGRTQYFGPGTRLLVL.